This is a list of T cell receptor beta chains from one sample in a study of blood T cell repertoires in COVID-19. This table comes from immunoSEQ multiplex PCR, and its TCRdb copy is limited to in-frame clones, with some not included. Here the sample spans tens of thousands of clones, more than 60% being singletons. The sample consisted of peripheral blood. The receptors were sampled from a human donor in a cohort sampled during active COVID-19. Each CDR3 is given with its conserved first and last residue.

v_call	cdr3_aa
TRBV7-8	CASSLSGSNTGELFF
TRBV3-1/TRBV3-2	CASSPRTGASYEQYF
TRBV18	CASSPRRDSNTGELFF
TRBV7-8	CASSSWRDAVRDEQFF
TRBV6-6	CASIFGQGGTGELFF
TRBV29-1	CSAYGGRGRDTGELFF
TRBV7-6	CASSLGGPETQYF
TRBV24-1	CATSDNSGDRGYYEQYF
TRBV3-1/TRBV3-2	CASSRGREQFF
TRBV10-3	CAIRPDGLAGTRVAKNIQYF
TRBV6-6	CASTSRGFNQPQHF
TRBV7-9	CASSLGSSGSRTDTQYF
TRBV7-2	CASRPDSLNSPLHF
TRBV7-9	CASSLSPTRGYTF
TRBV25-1	CASSDTRQGFDEQYF
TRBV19	CASTPRGSWRTYNEQFF
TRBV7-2	CASSPQGNGYEQYF